This T cell receptor beta chain appears in the sequencing data of a study of monozygotic twins with inflammatory bowel disease. Regarding the study as a whole: IBD patients shared fewer clonotypes with other individuals than healthy twins, especially patients with disease activity signs.

Per donor, roughly 2.5 ml of blood was collected and frozen. UMIs containing a 6-nucleotide sample barcode were added via template switching. TCRdb reprocessed the 5' RACE reads and keeps a single row for each CDR3 protein, giving no DNA. The sample totals 310,000 or so distinct CDR3 sequences. Comments on this clonotype: Its cognate antigen is unknown.

There are 15 residues in the CDR3. Input material: blood. This TCR was recovered from a human donor with ulcerative colitis or Crohn's disease, or a healthy co-twin of an affected twin (not recorded which). J is TRBJ1-2 and V is TRBV12-3 or TRBV12-4; there is no DNA to check the TCRdb D call of TRBD1. CDR3 loop: CASRGQGSGLYGYTF.